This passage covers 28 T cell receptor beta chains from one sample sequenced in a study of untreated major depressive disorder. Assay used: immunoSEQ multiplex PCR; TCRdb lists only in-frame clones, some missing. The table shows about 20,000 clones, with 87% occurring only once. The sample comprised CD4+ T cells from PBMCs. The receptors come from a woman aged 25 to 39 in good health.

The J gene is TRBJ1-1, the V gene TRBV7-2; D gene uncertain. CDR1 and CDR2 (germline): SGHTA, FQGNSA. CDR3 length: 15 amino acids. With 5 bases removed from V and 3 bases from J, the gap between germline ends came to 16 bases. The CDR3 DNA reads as TGTGCCAGCAGCCCTCGCCCGAGGTTGGACACTGAAGCTTTCTTT. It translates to CASSPRPRLDTEAFF. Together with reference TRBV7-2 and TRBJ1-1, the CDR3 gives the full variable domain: GAGVSQSPSNKVTEKGKDVELRCDPISGHTALYWYRQSLGQGLEFLIYFQGNSAPDKSGLPSDRFSAERTGGSVSTLTIQRTQQEDSAVYLCASSPRPRLDTEAFFGQGTRLTVV.

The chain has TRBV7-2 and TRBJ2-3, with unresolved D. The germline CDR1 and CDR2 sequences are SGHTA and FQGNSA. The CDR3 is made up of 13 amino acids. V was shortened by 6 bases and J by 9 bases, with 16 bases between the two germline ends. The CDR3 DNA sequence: TGTGCCAGCAGTTTAACGACATTGGAGACGCAGTATTTT. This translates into CASSLTTLETQYF. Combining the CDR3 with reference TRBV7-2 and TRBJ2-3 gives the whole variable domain GAGVSQSPSNKVTEKGKDVELRCDPISGHTALYWYRQSLGQGLEFLIYFQGNSAPDKSGLPSDRFSAERTGGSVSTLTIQRTQQEDSAVYLCASSLTTLETQYFGPGTRLTVL.

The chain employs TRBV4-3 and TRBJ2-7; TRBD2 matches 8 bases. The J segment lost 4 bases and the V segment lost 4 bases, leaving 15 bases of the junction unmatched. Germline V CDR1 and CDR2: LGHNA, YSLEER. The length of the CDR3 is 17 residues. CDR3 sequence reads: CASSPTLGGAGGYEQYF. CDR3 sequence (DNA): TGCGCCAGCAGCCCCACGCTCGGGGGGGCGGGGGGTTACGAGCAGTACTTC.

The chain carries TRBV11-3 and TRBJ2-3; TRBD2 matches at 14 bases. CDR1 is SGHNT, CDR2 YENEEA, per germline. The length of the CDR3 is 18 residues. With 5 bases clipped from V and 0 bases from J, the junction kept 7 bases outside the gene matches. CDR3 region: CASSRGLAGGTSTDTQYF. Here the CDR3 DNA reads TGTGCCAGCAGCCGTGGACTAGCGGGGGGAACTAGCACAGATACGCAGTATTTT. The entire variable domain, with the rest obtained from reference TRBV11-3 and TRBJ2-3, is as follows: EAGVVQSPRYKIIEKKQPVAFWCNPISGHNTLYWYLQNLGQGPELLIRYENEEAVDDSQLPKDRFSAERLKGVDSTLKIQPAELGDSAVYLCASSRGLAGGTSTDTQYFGPGTRLTVL.

DNA for the CDR3: TGTGCCAGCAGTTTGTGGGGAGCCAAAGAGACCCAGTACTTC. Translation: CASSLWGAKETQYF. This chain connects TRBV27 to TRBJ2-5, with D possibly being TRBD2 (5 bases). Germline assignment: CDR1 MNHEY and CDR2 SMNVEV (reference sequence). This CDR3 has 14 residues. The V end lost 3 bases, the J end lost 3 bases, and 11 bases lay between the germline ends.

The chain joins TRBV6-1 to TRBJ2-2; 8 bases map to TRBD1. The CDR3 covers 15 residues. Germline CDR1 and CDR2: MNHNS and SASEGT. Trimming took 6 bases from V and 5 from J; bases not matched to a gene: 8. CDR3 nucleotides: TGTGCCAGCAGCTCTCAGGGGGCGCGGACCGGGGAGCTGTTTTTT. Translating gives CASSSQGARTGELFF.

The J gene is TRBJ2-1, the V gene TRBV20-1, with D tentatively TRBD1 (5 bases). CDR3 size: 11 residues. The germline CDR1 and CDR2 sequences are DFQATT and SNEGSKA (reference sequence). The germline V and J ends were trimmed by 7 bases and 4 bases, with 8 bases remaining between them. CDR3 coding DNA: TGCAGTGGAACAGGTTACAATGAGCAGTTCTTC. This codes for CSGTGYNEQFF.

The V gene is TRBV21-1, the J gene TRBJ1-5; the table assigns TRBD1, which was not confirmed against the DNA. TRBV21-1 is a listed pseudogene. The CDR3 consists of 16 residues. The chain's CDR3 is CASSKEGMLGNQPQHF. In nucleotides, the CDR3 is TGTGCCAGCAGCAAAGAGGGGATGTTGGGCAATCAGCCCCAGCATTTT.

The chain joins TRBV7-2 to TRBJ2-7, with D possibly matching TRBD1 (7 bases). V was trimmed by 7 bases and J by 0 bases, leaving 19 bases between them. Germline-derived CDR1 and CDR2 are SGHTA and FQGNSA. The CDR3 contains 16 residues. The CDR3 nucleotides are TGTGCCAGCAACCAACTGGGAGGACAGGCCTCCTACGAGCAGTACTTC. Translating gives CASNQLGGQASYEQYF.

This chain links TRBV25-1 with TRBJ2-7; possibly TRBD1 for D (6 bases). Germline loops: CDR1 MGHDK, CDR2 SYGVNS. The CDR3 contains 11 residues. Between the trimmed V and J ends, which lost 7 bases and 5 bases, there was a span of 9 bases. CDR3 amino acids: CASTTGHEQYF. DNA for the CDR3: TGTGCCAGCACTACAGGGCACGAGCAGTACTTC.

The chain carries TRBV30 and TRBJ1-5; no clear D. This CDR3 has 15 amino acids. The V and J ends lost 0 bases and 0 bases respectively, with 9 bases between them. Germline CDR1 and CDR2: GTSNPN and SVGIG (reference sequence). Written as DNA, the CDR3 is TGTGCCTGGAGTGTAAGCGGTTATAGCAATCAGCCCCAGCATTTT. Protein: CAWSVSGYSNQPQHF.

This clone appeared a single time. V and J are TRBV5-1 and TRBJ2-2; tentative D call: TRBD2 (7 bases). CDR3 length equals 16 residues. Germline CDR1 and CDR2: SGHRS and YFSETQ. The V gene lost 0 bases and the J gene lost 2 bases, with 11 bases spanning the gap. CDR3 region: CASSLVRGANTGELFF. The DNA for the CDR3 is TGCGCCAGCAGCTTGGTTCGGGGGGCAAACACCGGGGAGCTGTTTTTT.

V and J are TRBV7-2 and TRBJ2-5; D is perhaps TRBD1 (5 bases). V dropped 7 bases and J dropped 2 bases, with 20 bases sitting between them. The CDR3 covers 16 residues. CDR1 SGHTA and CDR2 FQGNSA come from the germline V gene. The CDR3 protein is CASTSLGGAGQETQYF. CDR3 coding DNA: TGTGCCAGCACCTCTCTGGGTGGGGCCGGGCAAGAGACCCAGTACTTC. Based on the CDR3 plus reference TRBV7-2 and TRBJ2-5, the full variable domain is GAGVSQSPSNKVTEKGKDVELRCDPISGHTALYWYRQSLGQGLEFLIYFQGNSAPDKSGLPSDRFSAERTGGSVSTLTIQRTQQEDSAVYLCASTSLGGAGQETQYFGPGTRLLVL.

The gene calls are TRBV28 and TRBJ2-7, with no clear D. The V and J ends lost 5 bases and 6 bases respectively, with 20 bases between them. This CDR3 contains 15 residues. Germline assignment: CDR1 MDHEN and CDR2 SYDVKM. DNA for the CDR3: TGTGCCAGCAGTACCTATAAGGCTGCCCGCGGCGAGCAGTACTTC. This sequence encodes CASSTYKAARGEQYF.

CDR3 sequence (DNA): TGTGCCAGCTCACCAGTCAGGGGCTGGACTGAAGCTTTCTTT. Residues: CASSPVRGWTEAFF. The V gene is TRBV18, the J gene TRBJ1-1, with D maybe TRBD1 (6 bases). The length of the CDR3 is 14 residues. Looked up from germline, CDR1 is KGHSH and CDR2 is LQKENI. V was trimmed by 2 bases and J by 5 bases, leaving 12 bases between them.

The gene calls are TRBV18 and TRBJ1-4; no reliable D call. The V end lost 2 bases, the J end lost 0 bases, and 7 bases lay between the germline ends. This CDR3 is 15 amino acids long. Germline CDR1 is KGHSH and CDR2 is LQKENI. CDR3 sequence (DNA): TGTGCCAGCTCACCAGGGCCAACAACTAATGAAAAACTGTTTTTT. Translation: CASSPGPTTNEKLFF. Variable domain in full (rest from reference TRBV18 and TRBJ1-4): NAGVMQNPRHLVRRRGQEARLRCSPMKGHSHVYWYRQLPEEGLKFMVYLQKENIIDESGMPKERFSAEFPKEGPSILRIQQVVRGDSAAYFCASSPGPTTNEKLFFGSGTQLSVL.

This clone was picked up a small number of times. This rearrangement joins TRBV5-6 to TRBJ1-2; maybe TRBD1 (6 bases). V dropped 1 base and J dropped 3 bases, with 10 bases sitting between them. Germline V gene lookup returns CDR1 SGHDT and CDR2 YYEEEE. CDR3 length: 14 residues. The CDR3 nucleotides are TGTGCCAGCAGCTTGCGGGGGCTGGACTATGGCTACACCTTC. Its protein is CASSLRGLDYGYTF.

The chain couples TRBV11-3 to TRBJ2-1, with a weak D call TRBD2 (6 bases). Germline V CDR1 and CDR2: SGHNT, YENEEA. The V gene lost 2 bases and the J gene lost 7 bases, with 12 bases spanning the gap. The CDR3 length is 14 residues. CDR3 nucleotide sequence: TGTGCCAGCAGCTTATCGGGGGAAGGGAATGAGCAGTTCTTC. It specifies CASSLSGEGNEQFF.

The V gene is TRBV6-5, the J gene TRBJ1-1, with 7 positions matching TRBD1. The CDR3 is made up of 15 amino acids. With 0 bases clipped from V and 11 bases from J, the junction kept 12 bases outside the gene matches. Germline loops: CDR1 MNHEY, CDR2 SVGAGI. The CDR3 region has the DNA TGTGCCAGCAGTTACTCGAGAGGAGGGGGCTGGGGGGCTTTCTTT. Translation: CASSYSRGGGWGAFF.

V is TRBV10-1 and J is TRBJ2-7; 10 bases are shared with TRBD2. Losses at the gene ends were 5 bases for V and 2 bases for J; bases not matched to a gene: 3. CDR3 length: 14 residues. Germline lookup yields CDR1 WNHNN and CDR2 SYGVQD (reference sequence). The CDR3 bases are TGCGCCAGCAGTCCGAGCGGGGGGGCCTACGAGCAGTACTTC. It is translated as CASSPSGGAYEQYF.

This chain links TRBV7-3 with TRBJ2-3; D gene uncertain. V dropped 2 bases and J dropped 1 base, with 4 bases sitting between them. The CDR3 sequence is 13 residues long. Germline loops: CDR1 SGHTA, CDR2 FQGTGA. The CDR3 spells CASSLVGTDTQYF. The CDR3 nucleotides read TGTGCCAGCAGCTTAGTGGGCACAGATACGCAGTATTTT.

The CDR3 loop reads CASSQTGGSPLHF. As DNA, the CDR3 is TGTGCCAGCAGTCAGACAGGGGGCTCACCCCTCCACTTT. This sequence joins TRBV6-6 and TRBJ1-6; 10 positions agree with TRBD1. This CDR3 has 13 amino acids. Germline V gene data show CDR1 as MNHNY and CDR2 as SVGAGI (reference sequence). Unmatched junction bases numbered 2, after V lost 5 bases and J lost 10 bases.

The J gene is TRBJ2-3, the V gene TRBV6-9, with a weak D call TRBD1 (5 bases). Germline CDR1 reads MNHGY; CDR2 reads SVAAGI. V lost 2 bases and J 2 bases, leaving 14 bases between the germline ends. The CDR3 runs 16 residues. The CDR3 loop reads CASSYRAGQTTDTQYF. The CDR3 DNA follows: TGTGCCAGCAGTTATAGGGCAGGGCAAACCACAGATACGCAGTATTTT.

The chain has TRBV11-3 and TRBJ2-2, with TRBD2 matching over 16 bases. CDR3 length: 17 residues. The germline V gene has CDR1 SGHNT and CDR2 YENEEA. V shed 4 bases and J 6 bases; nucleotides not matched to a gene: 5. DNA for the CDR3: TGTGCCAGCAGCTCCGCCGGGACTAGCGGGGGGGCCGGGGAGCTGTTTTTT. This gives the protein CASSSAGTSGGAGELFF. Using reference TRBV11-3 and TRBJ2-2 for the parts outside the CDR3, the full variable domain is EAGVVQSPRYKIIEKKQPVAFWCNPISGHNTLYWYLQNLGQGPELLIRYENEEAVDDSQLPKDRFSAERLKGVDSTLKIQPAELGDSAVYLCASSSAGTSGGAGELFFGEGSRLTVL.

The CDR3 DNA is TGTGCCAGCAGTGTACAGGACCGACAATATTCTGAGCAGTTCTTC. Encoded protein: CASSVQDRQYSEQFF. The rearrangement joins TRBV25-1 to TRBJ2-1, with a tentative D call TRBD1 (5 bases). The V gene's germline CDR1 is MGHDK and CDR2 SYGVNS. CDR3 size: 15 residues. The V end was cut by 4 bases, the J end by 9 bases, with 19 bases between.

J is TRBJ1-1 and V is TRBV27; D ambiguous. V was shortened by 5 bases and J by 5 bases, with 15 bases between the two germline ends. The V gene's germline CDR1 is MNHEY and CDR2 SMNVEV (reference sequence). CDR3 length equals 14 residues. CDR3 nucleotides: TGTGCCAGCAGTCCCTCTCGACCCGAGACTGAAGCTTTCTTT. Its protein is CASSPSRPETEAFF.

The CDR3 here is CASAGGHLNDNEQFF. In DNA, the CDR3 is TGTGCCAGCGCCGGCGGCCACCTCAACGACAATGAGCAGTTCTTC. This chain uses TRBV6-6 with TRBJ2-1; D remains ambiguous. V gave up 8 bases and J gave up 5 bases, with 19 bases separating them. The CDR3 has 15 residues. CDR1 is MNHNY and CDR2 is SVGAGI in the germline V gene (reference sequence).

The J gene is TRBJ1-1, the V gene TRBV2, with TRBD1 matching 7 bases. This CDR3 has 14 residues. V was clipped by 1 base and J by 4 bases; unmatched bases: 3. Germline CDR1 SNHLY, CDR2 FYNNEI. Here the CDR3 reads CASSEEQGITEAFF. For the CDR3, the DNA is TGTGCCAGCAGTGAAGAACAGGGGATCACTGAAGCTTTCTTT. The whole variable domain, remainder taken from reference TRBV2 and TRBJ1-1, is EPEVTQTPSHQVTQMGQEVILRCVPISNHLYFYWYRQILGQKVEFLVSFYNNEISEKSEIFDDQFSVERPDGSNFTLKIRSTKLEDSAMYFCASSEEQGITEAFFGQGTRLTVV.